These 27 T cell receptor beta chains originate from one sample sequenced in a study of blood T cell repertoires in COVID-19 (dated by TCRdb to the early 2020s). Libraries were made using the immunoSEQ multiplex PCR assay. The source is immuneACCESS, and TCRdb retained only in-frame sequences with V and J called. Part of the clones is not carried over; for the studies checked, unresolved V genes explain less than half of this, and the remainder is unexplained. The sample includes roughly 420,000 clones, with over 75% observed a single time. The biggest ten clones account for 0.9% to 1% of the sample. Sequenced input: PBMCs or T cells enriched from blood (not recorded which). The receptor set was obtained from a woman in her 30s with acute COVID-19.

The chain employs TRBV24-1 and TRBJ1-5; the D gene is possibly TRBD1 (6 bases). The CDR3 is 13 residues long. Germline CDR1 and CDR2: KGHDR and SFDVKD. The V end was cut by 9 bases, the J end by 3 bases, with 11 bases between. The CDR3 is CATGTGTNQPQHF. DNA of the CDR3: TGTGCCACCGGCACAGGGACCAATCAGCCCCAGCATTTT.

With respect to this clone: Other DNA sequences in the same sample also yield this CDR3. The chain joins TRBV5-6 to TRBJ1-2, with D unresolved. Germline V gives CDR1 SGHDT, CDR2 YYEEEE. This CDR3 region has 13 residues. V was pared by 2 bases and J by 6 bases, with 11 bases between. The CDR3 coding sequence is TGTGCCAGCAGCTTCGAGGTTTCAGATGGCTACACCTTC. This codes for CASSFEVSDGYTF.

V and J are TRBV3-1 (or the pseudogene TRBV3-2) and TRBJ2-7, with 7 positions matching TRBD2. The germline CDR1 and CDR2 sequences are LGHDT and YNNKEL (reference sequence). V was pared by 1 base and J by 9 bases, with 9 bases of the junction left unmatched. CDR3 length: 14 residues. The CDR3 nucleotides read TGTGCCAGCAGCCAAGGGAAGGGTGGCGGGGGGCAGTACTTC. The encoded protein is CASSQGKGGGGQYF.

This chain's CDR3 is CASSSGTLAGSYNEQFF. The CDR3 DNA is TGTGCCAGCAGCTCAGGTACCTTAGCGGGCTCCTACAATGAGCAGTTCTTC. J is TRBJ2-1 and V is TRBV11-3, with 7 positions matching TRBD2. Germline V lookup: CDR1 SGHNT, CDR2 YENEEA. The CDR3 has 17 residues. Germline trimming cut 4 bases from V and 0 bases from J; bases unmatched to any gene: 9.

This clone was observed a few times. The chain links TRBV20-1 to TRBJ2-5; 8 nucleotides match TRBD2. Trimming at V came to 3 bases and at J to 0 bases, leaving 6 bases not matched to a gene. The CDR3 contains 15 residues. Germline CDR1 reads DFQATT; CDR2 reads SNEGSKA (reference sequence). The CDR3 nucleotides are TGCAGTGCTAGTGTCGGGGGGGGAAACCAAGAGACCCAGTACTTC. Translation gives CSASVGGGNQETQYF.

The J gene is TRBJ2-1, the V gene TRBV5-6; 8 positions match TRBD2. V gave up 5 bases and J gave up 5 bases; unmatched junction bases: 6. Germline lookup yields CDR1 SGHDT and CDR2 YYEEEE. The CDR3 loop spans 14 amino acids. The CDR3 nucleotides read TGTGCCAGCAGACGGCGGGGGGTTCACAATGAGCAGTTCTTC. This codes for CASRRRGVHNEQFF.

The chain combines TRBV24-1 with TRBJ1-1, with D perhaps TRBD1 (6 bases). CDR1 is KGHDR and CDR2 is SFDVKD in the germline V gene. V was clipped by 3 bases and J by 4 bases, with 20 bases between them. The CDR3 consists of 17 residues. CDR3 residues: CATSDAGAGALGTEAFF. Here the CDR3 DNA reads TGTGCCACCAGTGATGCCGGGGCAGGGGCCCTCGGCACTGAAGCTTTCTTT.

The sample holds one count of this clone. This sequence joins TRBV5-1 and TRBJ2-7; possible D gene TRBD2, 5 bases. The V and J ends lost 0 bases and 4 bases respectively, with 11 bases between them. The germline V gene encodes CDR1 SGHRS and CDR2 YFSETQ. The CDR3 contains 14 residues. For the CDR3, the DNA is TGCGCCAGCAGCTTGGATACCGGCGGGTACGAGCAGTACTTC. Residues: CASSLDTGGYEQYF.

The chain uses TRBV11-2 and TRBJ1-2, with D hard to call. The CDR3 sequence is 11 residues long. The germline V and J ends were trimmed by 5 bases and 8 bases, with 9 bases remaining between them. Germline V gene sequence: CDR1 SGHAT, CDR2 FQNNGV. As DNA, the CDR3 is TGTGCCAGCAGCCCCAAATTGGGCTACACCTTC. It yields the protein CASSPKLGYTF.

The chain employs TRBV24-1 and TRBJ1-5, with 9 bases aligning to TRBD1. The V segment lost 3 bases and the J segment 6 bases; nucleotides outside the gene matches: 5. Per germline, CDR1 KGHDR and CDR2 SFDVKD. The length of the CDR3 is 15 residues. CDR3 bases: TGTGCCACCAGTGATAGGACAGGGGTTGGTCAGCCCCAGCATTTT. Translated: CATSDRTGVGQPQHF.

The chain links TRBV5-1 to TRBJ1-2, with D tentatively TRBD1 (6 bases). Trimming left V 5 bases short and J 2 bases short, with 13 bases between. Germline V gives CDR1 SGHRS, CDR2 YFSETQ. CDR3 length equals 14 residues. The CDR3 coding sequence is TGCGCCAGCAGACCGACCACAGGGAACTATGGCTACACCTTC. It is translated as CASRPTTGNYGYTF.

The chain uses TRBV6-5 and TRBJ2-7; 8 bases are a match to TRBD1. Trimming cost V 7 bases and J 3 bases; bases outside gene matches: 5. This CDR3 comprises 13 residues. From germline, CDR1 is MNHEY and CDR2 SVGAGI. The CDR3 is CASTLGQGYEQYF. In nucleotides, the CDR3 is TGTGCCAGCACCTTAGGACAGGGCTACGAGCAGTACTTC.

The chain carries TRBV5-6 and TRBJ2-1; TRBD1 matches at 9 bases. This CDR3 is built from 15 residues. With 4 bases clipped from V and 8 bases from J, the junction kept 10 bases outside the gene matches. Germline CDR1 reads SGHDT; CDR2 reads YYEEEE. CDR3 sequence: CASSPLGTGSDEQFF. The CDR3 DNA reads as TGTGCCAGCAGCCCCCTAGGGACAGGGTCCGATGAGCAGTTCTTC.

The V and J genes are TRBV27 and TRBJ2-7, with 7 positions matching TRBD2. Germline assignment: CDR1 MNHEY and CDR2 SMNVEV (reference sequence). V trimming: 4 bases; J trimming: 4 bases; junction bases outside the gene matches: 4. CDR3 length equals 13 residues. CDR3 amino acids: CASSWGGGYEQYF. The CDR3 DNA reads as TGTGCCAGCAGTTGGGGGGGAGGTTACGAGCAGTACTTC.

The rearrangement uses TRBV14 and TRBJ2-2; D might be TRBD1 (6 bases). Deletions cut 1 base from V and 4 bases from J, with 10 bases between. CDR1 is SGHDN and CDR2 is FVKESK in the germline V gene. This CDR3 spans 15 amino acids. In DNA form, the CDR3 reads TGTGCCAGCAGCCAAGTACAGGGTCGCACCGGGGAGCTGTTTTTT. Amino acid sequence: CASSQVQGRTGELFF. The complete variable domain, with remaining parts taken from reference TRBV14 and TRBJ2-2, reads EAGVTQFPSHSVIEKGQTVTLRCDPISGHDNLYWYRRVMGKEIKFLLHFVKESKQDESGMPNNRFLAERTGGTYSTLKVQPAELEDSGVYFCASSQVQGRTGELFFGEGSRLTVL.

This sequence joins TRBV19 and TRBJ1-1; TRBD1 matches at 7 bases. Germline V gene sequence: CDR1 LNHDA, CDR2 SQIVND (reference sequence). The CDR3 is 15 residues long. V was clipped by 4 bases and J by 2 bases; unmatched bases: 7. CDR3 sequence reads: CASSRLGTVNTEAFF. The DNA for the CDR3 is TGTGCCAGTAGTAGGCTAGGGACAGTCAACACTGAAGCTTTCTTT.

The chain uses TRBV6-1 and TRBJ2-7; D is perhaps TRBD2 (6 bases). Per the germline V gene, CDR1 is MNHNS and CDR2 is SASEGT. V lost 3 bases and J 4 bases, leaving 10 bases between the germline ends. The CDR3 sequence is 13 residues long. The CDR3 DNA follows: TGTGCCAGCAGTGAGGGGGGTCGATACGAGCAGTACTTC. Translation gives CASSEGGRYEQYF.

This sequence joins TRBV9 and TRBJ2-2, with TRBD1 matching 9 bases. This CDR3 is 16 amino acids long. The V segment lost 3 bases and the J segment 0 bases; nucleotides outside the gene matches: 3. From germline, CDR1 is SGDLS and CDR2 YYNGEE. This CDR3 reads CASSDRDRANTGELFF. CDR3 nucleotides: TGTGCCAGCAGCGACCGGGACAGGGCGAACACCGGGGAGCTGTTTTTT.

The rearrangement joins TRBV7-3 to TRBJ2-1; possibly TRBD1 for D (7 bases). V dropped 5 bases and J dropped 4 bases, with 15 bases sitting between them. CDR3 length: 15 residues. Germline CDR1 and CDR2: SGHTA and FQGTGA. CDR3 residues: CASSPSRGVYNEQFF. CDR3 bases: TGTGCCAGCAGCCCCAGCAGGGGGGTTTACAATGAGCAGTTCTTC.

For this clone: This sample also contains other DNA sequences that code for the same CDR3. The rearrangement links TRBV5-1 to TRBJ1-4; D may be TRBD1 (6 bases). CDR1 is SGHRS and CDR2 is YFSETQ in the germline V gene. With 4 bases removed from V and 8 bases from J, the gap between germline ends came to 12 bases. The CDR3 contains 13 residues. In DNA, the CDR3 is TGCGCCAGCAGCCTCGATAGGGGGGAAAAACTGTTTTTT. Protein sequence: CASSLDRGEKLFF.

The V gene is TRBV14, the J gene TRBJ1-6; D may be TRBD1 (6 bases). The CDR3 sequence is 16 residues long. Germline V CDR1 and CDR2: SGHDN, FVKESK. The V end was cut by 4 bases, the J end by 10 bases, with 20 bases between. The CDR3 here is CASSRSTGTSGSPLHF. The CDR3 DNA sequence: TGTGCCAGCAGCCGTAGTACCGGGACATCGGGATCACCCCTCCACTTT.

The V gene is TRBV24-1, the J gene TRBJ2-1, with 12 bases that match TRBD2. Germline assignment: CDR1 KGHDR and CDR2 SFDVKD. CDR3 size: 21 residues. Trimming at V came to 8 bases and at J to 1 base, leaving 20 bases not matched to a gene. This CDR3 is CATTKRGGGLAGIESYNEQFF. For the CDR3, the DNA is TGTGCCACCACCAAACGAGGGGGAGGACTAGCGGGGATTGAGTCCTACAATGAGCAGTTCTTC.

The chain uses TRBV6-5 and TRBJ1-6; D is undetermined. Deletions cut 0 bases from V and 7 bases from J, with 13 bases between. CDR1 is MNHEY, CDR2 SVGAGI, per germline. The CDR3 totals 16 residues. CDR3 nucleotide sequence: TGTGCCAGCAGTTACTCGAGTGGGTTGAGGAATTCACCCCTCCACTTT. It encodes CASSYSSGLRNSPLHF.

The CDR3 loop reads CASSLTAGTEAFF. CDR3 nucleotide sequence: TGTGCCAGCAGCTTAACGGCGGGGACTGAAGCTTTCTTT. V usage is TRBV7-3 and J usage is TRBJ1-1; the D is unclear. This CDR3 spans 13 amino acids. Trimming took 0 bases from V and 5 from J, leaving 7 bases between them. Germline CDR1 and CDR2: SGHTA and FQGTGA.

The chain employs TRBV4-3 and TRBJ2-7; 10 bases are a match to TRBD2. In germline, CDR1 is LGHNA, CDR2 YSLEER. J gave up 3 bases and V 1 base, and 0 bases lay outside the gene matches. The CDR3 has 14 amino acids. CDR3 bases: TGCGCCAGCAGCCAAGGACTAGCGGGCTACGAGCAGTACTTC. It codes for CASSQGLAGYEQYF.

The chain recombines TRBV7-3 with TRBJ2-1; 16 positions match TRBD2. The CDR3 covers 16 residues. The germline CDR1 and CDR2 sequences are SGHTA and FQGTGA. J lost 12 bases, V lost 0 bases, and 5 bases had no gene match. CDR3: CASSLTPGLAGGLQFF. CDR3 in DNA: TGTGCCAGCAGCTTAACCCCGGGACTAGCGGGGGGGCTGCAGTTCTTC.

The CDR3 region has the DNA TGTGCCAGCTCAACTTTGACATTGTGGACGCAGTATTTT. Translating it yields CASSTLTLWTQYF. The gene calls are TRBV18 and TRBJ2-3; no definite D call. The CDR3 length is 13 residues. V was clipped by 5 bases and J by 9 bases, with 15 bases between them. Germline V gene sequence: CDR1 KGHSH, CDR2 LQKENI.